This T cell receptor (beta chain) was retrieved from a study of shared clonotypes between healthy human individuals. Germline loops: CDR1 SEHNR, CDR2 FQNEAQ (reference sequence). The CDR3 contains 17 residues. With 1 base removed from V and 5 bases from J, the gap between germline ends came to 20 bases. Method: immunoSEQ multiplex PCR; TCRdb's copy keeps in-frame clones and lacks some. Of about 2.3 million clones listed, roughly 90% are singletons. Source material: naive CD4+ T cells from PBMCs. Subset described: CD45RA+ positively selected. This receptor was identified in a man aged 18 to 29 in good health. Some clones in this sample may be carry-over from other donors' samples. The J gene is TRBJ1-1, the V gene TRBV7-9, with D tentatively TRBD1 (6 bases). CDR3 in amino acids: CASSLVPDRKRATEAFF. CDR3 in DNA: TGTGCCAGCAGCTTAGTCCCGGACAGAAAGAGGGCGACTGAAGCTTTCTTT.